This entry concerns a single TCR beta chain. What antigen it recognizes has not been identified. No base quality information exists; no much larger clone differs at one position. This specimen belongs to a study of blood T cell repertoires in COVID-19 (dated by TCRdb to the early 2020s). Some background on the complete study: Samples covering the acute and convalescent phases of COVID-19 were provided by collaborators in the United States, Italy and Spain. The material from the prospective study consisted of cDNA or gDNA derived from T cells, B-cell-depleted T cells, or PBMCs. A de-identified subject ID, COVID-19 status, age in years and sex were almost always included in the sample metadata. The dataset comprised deeply sampled blood TCRbeta repertoires from subjects exposed to, actively infected with, or recovered from COVID-19. The repertoires were made available in a free public database intended to serve as a resource for research on the immune response to SARS-CoV-2. Where available, HLA class I and class II types were taken from metadata supplied by the sample provider and were not determined by assay-based typing. Samples came from the ongoing ImmuneRACE study (first 160 participants) plus 1,254 subjects from 6 global collaborators.

One collaborating source in Seattle enrolled patients while the patients were actively infected and followed the patients over time throughout the course of disease. The collaborating institutions used their own protocols to collect whole blood in K2EDTA tubes. Collaborator samples were shipped for TCRbeta analysis as frozen whole blood, isolated PBMCs, or DNA extracted from either sample type. The study at large found these results: The quantity of clinical and demographic metadata differed by source and by participant and was supplied without curation.

V loses 4 bases, J loses 4 bases, and the germline ends lie 19 bases apart. Including the terminal cysteine and phenylalanine, the CDR3 comprises 17 residues. The DNA shown is the 51-base CDR3, in frame from base 1. The germline V gene specifies SNHLY as CDR1 and FYNNEI as CDR2. The immunoSEQ Assay, a bias-controlled multiplex PCR, was used to amplify TCRbeta CDR3 regions from genomic DNA. The study's processing was this. Nucleated cell counts per sample were estimated from amplification of reference gene primers within the assay. Sequence reads were collapsed and filtered to measure the absolute abundance of every unique TCRbeta CDR3 rearrangement. For each sample, productive Simpson clonality was calculated as the square root of Simpson's diversity index across productive rearrangements. TCRdb carries this immuneACCESS record with in-frame sequences only. Its versions omit some clonotypes, under half of them owing to an unresolved V gene in the studies checked, with the rest unexplained. For V, J and clone size, that table is used; D and trimming come from the DNA. The sample table records some 330,000 clones; under 90% of these occur just once. Less than 2% of the sample is held by the ten biggest clonotypes.

The TCR was taken from a woman in her twenties or thirties with COVID-19, enrolled during active disease. The V and J genes are TRBV2 and TRBJ1-4, with no D gene named confidently. Source material: peripheral blood. Here is the DNA: TGTGCCAGCAGTGTGGCTCTTATTGGAGGGAATAATGAAAAACTGTTTTTT. It translates to CASSVALIGGNNEKLFF. Outside the CDR3, residues come from the reference TRBV2 and TRBJ1-4 proteins, so the full variable domain is: EPEVTQTPSHQVTQMGQEVILRCVPISNHLYFYWYRQILGQKVEFLVSFYNNEISEKSEIFDDQFSVERPDGSNFTLKIRSTKLEDSAMYFCASSVALIGGNNEKLFFGSGTQLSVL.